This T cell receptor (beta chain) was captured by sequencing in a study of T cell responses to AZD1222 COVID-19 vaccine. Overall study results and limits: Reportedly, nearly half the spike-specific TCRs target unmutated variant regions. CD4 TCRs covered the whole spike, strongest at regions 160-218 and 743-854. Baseline seropositivity characterized only six AZD1222 recipients. It should be noted that donors were predominantly white British and more often female, and clonal diversity was possibly underestimated.

CDR3 length: 13 residues. With 4 bases removed from V and 7 bases from J, the gap between germline ends came to 11 bases. Germline-derived CDR1 and CDR2 are MNHEY and SMNVEV (reference sequence). Sequencing used immunoSEQ multiplex PCR; TCRdb keeps in-frame clones, though not all of them. The sample comprises 130,000 or so clones, roughly 94% of which are singletons, and around 6.6% rests with the top ten. Details on this clone: Its matching antigen is unknown.

The clonotype comes from an adult in good health. The source was peripheral blood, collected on day 0 of AZD1222 vaccination. The chain is built from TRBV27 and TRBJ1-5; no clear D gene. The CDR3 sequence: CASSWERGQPQHF. CDR3 coding DNA: TGTGCCAGCAGTTGGGAGCGTGGGCAGCCCCAGCATTTT.